This record covers a single T cell receptor beta chain. This entry comes from a study of cytomegalovirus exposure and HLA in healthy donors. PCR involved 60 Vbeta and 13 Jbeta primers. Method: immunoSEQ multiplex PCR; TCRdb's copy keeps in-frame clones and lacks some. The sample contains around 62,000 clones, around 75% of which appear only once. The germline CDR1 and CDR2 sequences are SGHNT and YENEEA. CDR3 length equals 16 residues. Unmatched junction bases numbered 9, after V lost 1 base and J lost 9 bases. This chain joins TRBV11-3 and TRBJ2-1; 10 bases match TRBD2. Sequencing input: PBMCs. This sequence originates from a man between 60 and 70 years old in good health and CMV-seropositive. The CDR3 here is CASSLGAGGPGAEQFF. CDR3 nucleotide sequence: TGTGCCAGCAGCTTAGGAGCGGGAGGGCCCGGGGCTGAGCAGTTCTTC.